The 29 T cell receptor beta chains reported below all come from one sample, sequenced in a study of human T cells and chemical hapten exposure. Documented time point: healthy volunteer bleed at 2 weeks. Total RNA extraction was carried out from unfractionated whole blood. One entry per CDR3 protein results from TCRdb running MiXCR on the RACE reads. The sample consists of 45,000 or so distinct CDR3 sequences, almost 4.5% of them appearing once. Sequences were obtained from whole blood. These receptors all come from a human donor in good health. Some clones in this sample may be carry-over from other donors' samples.

There are a few counts of this clonotype. This chain joins TRBV2 and TRBJ1-5; possibly TRBD1 for D (5 bases). This CDR3 has 15 residues. With 4 bases removed from V and 7 bases from J, the gap between germline ends came to 17 bases. Germline V gene lookup returns CDR1 SNHLY and CDR2 FYNNEI. In DNA form, the CDR3 reads TGTGCCAGCAGTGTAGGACTATCCGGGGGGCAGCCCCAGCATTTT. Its protein is CASSVGLSGGQPQHF.

This clonotype was observed at least ten times. The chain uses TRBV20-1 and TRBJ1-1; 9 nucleotides line up with TRBD1. Germline assignment: CDR1 DFQATT and CDR2 SNEGSKA (reference sequence). The CDR3 is 16 amino acids. The junction had 11 bases not matched to a gene; V was cut back by 2 bases and J by 4 bases. The CDR3: CSARRARQGDGTEAFF. The CDR3 DNA reads as TGCAGTGCTAGAAGGGCCCGACAGGGGGATGGCACTGAAGCTTTCTTT.

This clonotype was recorded at least ten times. As DNA, the CDR3 is TGTGCCAGCAGCCAAGGACAGGCCGAGGGGAATGAAAAACTGTTTTTT. Protein product: CASSQGQAEGNEKLFF. The chain links TRBV4-2 to TRBJ1-4; possibly TRBD1 for D (6 bases). Germline CDR1 reads LGHNA; CDR2 reads YNFKEQ. This CDR3 spans 16 amino acids. The V and J ends lost 1 base and 5 bases respectively, with 14 bases between them.

This clonotype showed up many times. The genes are TRBV27 and TRBJ1-1; 7 nucleotides align to TRBD1. The CDR3 runs 14 residues. The junction had 13 bases not matched to a gene; V was cut back by 5 bases and J by 10 bases. The germline V gene has CDR1 MNHEY and CDR2 SMNVEV (reference sequence). This chain's CDR3 is CASSPRQGGRRAFF. For the CDR3, the DNA is TGTGCCAGCAGTCCCCGACAGGGAGGAAGAAGAGCTTTCTTT.

This clonotype has more than one count but fewer than ten. This rearrangement joins TRBV4-1 to TRBJ2-5; possible D gene TRBD2, 6 bases. V was clipped by 3 bases and J by 0 bases, with 23 bases between them. Germline CDR1 reads MGHRA; CDR2 reads YSYEKL. The length of the CDR3 is 19 residues. CDR3: CASSQDDGTYSGNQETQYF. In nucleotides, the CDR3 is TGCGCCAGCAGCCAGGATGATGGGACCTATAGCGGTAACCAAGAGACCCAGTACTTC.

This clonotype appeared many times. The chain is built from TRBV7-6 and TRBJ1-1; no clear D. The CDR3 sequence is 13 residues long. Between the trimmed V and J ends, which lost 6 bases and 4 bases, there was a span of 12 bases. Germline-derived CDR1 and CDR2 are SGHVS and FNYEAQ. CDR3 residues: CASRVSSGTEAFF. DNA for the CDR3: TGTGCCAGCAGAGTCAGCAGCGGCACTGAAGCTTTCTTT.

This clonotype was counted ten times or more. The CDR3 sequence is CASSSRDRRAYEQYF. The DNA for the CDR3 is TGTGCCAGCAGTTCCCGCGACAGACGGGCCTACGAGCAGTACTTC. The rearrangement uses TRBV6-5 and TRBJ2-7; a possible D gene is TRBD1 (5 bases). CDR3 size: 15 residues. V lost 4 bases and J 2 bases, leaving 15 bases between the germline ends. CDR1 and CDR2 from the germline V gene are MNHEY and SVGAGI.

This chain links TRBV4-2 with TRBJ2-1, with D perhaps TRBD1 (6 bases). CDR3 length equals 15 residues. Germline V gives CDR1 LGHNA, CDR2 YNFKEQ. V shed 0 bases and J shed 6 bases, with 12 bases lying between them. In DNA, the CDR3 is TGTGCCAGCAGCCAAGATCCGCACAGGGCCAATGAGCAGTTCTTC. This encodes CASSQDPHRANEQFF.

The table lists this clonotype with many counts. The chain recombines TRBV2 with TRBJ2-1; unclear D gene. Germline CDR1 is SNHLY and CDR2 is FYNNEI. The CDR3 sequence is 14 residues long. V lost 6 bases and J lost 6, with 15 bases in between. The CDR3 sequence is CASRITGYVNEQFF. CDR3 DNA sequence: TGTGCCAGCAGAATTACTGGCTACGTCAATGAGCAGTTCTTC.

The CDR3 loop reads CASSSLSGTSGKETQYF. CDR3 nucleotides: TGTGCCAGCAGTAGCCTTTCCGGGACTAGCGGGAAAGAGACCCAGTACTTC. The rearrangement uses TRBV9 and TRBJ2-5, with 13 positions matching TRBD2. CDR1 is SGDLS, CDR2 YYNGEE, per germline. This CDR3 region has 17 residues. V shed 5 bases and J 3 bases; nucleotides not matched to a gene: 10.

In its sample, this clonotype was seen many times. The V and J genes are TRBV10-3 and TRBJ2-2, with a weak D call TRBD1 (6 bases). CDR3 length: 12 residues. Germline CDR1 and CDR2: ENHRY and SYGVKD. Trimming shortened V by 7 bases and J by 5 bases, and 8 bases separated the two germline ends. The chain's CDR3 is CAIKDSTGELFF. CDR3 bases: TGTGCCATCAAGGACAGTACCGGGGAGCTGTTTTTT.

The table lists this clonotype with a few counts. This chain's CDR3 is CASIMNRGQGDGYTF. The CDR3 nucleotides read TGTGCCAGCATCATGAACAGGGGGCAGGGGGATGGCTACACCTTC. The V and J genes are TRBV7-9 and TRBJ1-2; 9 bases agree with TRBD1. After removal of 7 bases from V and 6 bases from J, the junction contained 12 bases not matched to a gene. The length of the CDR3 is 15 residues. Germline V gene lookup returns CDR1 SEHNR and CDR2 FQNEAQ (reference sequence).

Many counts were recorded for this clonotype. The chain employs TRBV29-1 and TRBJ2-7; no reliable D call. V lost 2 bases and J lost 5, with 16 bases in between. CDR3 length: 14 amino acids. Germline CDR1 and CDR2: SQVTM and ANQGSEA. The CDR3 region has the DNA TGCAGCGTTGAAACGTTTGACCGAACGCACGAGCAGTACTTC. This translates into CSVETFDRTHEQYF.

This clonotype was detected many times. V gene TRBV12-3 or TRBV12-4 combines with J gene TRBJ1-3; D gene uncertain. The CDR3 loop spans 16 amino acids. With 7 bases removed from V and 1 base from J, the gap between germline ends came to 17 bases. Here the CDR3 reads CASILSARPSGNTIYF. DNA of the CDR3: TGTGCCAGCATCCTCTCAGCTAGACCTTCTGGAAACACCATATATTTT.

Note on this clonotype: One end of the junction does not line up with germline, which may come from a read error. The CDR3 here is CATGGGLF. The CDR3 coding sequence is TGTGCCACCGGGGGGGGTCTTTTC. V usage is TRBV11-2 and J usage is TRBJ1-2, with D possibly TRBD1 on 5 matching bases. CDR1 is SGHAT, CDR2 FQNNGV, per germline. CDR3 length: 8 amino acids.

There are a few counts of this clonotype. The rearrangement links TRBV20-1 to TRBJ2-3, with 8 bases matching TRBD2. CDR1 and CDR2 from the germline V gene are DFQATT and SNEGSKA (reference sequence). With V trimmed by 1 base and J by 0 bases, 9 bases remained unmatched. The CDR3 has 17 residues. For the CDR3, the DNA is TGCAGTGCTAGAGGTGGAAGCGGGAGCACTAGCACAGATACGCAGTATTTT. Encoded protein: CSARGGSGSTSTDTQYF.

This clonotype came up many times. The chain uses TRBV28 and TRBJ1-5; no definite D call. The CDR3 is 11 residues long. Trimming removed 8 bases at V and 7 bases at J, with 9 bases between. CDR1 is MDHEN, CDR2 SYDVKM, per germline. CDR3 loop: CASGGMQPQHF. The DNA for the CDR3 is TGTGCCAGCGGTGGGATGCAGCCCCAGCATTTT.

The rearrangement joins TRBV28 to TRBJ2-3; perhaps TRBD2 as D (6 bases). Germline V gene data show CDR1 as MDHEN and CDR2 as SYDVKM. Trimming shortened V by 10 bases and J by 5 bases, and 10 bases separated the two germline ends. CDR3 length: 11 amino acids. CDR3 DNA sequence: TGTGCCACCGGACTAAGAGATACGCAGTATTTT. It encodes CATGLRDTQYF. The full variable domain, its missing parts supplied by reference TRBV28 and TRBJ2-3, is DVKVTQSSRYLVKRTGEKVFLECVQDMDHENMFWYRQDPGLGLRLIYFSYDVKMKEKGDIPEGYSVSREKKERFSLILESASTNQTSMYLCATGLRDTQYFGPGTRLTVL.

The chain recombines TRBV5-1 with TRBJ2-7, with 7 positions matching TRBD2. Germline V lookup: CDR1 SGHRS, CDR2 YFSETQ. The CDR3 sequence is 14 residues long. The trim removed 4 bases at V and 2 bases at J, leaving 6 bases unmatched. For the CDR3, the DNA is TGCGCCAGCAGCCGGGGGGACGGAACCTACGAGCAGTACTTC. It is translated as CASSRGDGTYEQYF.

In this sample, this clonotype turned up a few times. The gene calls are TRBV5-4 and TRBJ1-1; D is ambiguous. The CDR3 extends over 16 amino acids. From germline, CDR1 is SGHNT and CDR2 YYREEE (reference sequence). Trimming left V 3 bases short and J 4 bases short, with 19 bases between. The CDR3 loop is CASSSRGVGHGTEAFF. As DNA, the CDR3 is TGTGCCAGCAGCTCCCGCGGGGTTGGGCATGGCACTGAAGCTTTCTTT.

This chain uses TRBV27 with TRBJ1-1; D not certain. The V end lost 5 bases, the J end lost 2 bases, and 12 bases lay between the germline ends. CDR3 size: 14 residues. CDR1 and CDR2 from the germline V gene are MNHEY and SMNVEV (reference sequence). In DNA form, the CDR3 reads TGTGCCAGCAGTCAACCGGGCCTTAACACTGAAGCTTTCTTT. Translating it yields CASSQPGLNTEAFF.

This clonotype appeared many times. The chain combines TRBV20-1 with TRBJ2-3; 10 positions agree with TRBD2. Germline V gene sequence: CDR1 DFQATT, CDR2 SNEGSKA (reference sequence). Trimming cost V 5 bases and J 5 bases; bases outside gene matches: 7. This CDR3 has 14 residues. CDR3 nucleotide sequence: TGCAGTGCTTACGGAGCGGGGGGGAGAGATACGCAGTATTTT. Encoded protein: CSAYGAGGRDTQYF.

A word on this clonotype: This may be a read error, as it is one base from a much larger clone. This chain joins TRBV6-5 and TRBJ1-5; D is ambiguous. The germline CDR1 and CDR2 sequences are MNHEY and SVGAGI. CDR3 length: 15 amino acids. Trimming took 7 bases from V and 3 from J, leaving 16 bases between them. The DNA of the CDR3 is TGTGCCAGCATGGAATCAGGTGCCCCCAATCAGCCCCAGCATTTT. It codes for CASMESGAPNQPQHF.

The sample holds many counts of this clonotype. The CDR3: CSARVWASGTVNEQFF. The CDR3, as DNA: TGCAGTGCTAGAGTCTGGGCTAGCGGGACAGTCAATGAGCAGTTCTTC. The V gene is TRBV20-1, the J gene TRBJ2-1, with 9 bases identical to TRBD2. CDR3 size: 16 residues. V lost 1 base, J lost 6 bases, and 10 bases stayed unmatched. From germline, CDR1 is DFQATT and CDR2 SNEGSKA (reference sequence).

This clonotype was observed at least ten times. The rearrangement links TRBV9 to TRBJ2-1; 10 bases line up with TRBD2. V shed 0 bases and J 9 bases; nucleotides not matched to a gene: 6. The CDR3 loop spans 15 amino acids. The germline gives CDR1 SGDLS, CDR2 YYNGEE. CDR3: CASSVGPSGGGEQFF. In DNA form, the CDR3 reads TGTGCCAGCAGCGTAGGTCCTAGCGGGGGCGGTGAGCAGTTCTTC.

This clonotype was seen ten or more times. CDR3: CASSAILAGVRNEQFF. CDR3 sequence (DNA): TGTGCCAGCAGTGCCATCCTAGCGGGAGTACGCAATGAGCAGTTCTTC. This rearrangement joins TRBV2 to TRBJ2-1, with 10 bases matching TRBD2. CDR1 is SNHLY, CDR2 FYNNEI, per germline. The CDR3 has 16 amino acids. J lost 6 bases, V lost 4 bases, and 9 bases had no gene match.

The chain is built from TRBV6-5 and TRBJ2-5; no clear D gene. Germline V gene lookup returns CDR1 MNHEY and CDR2 SVGAGI. Trimming removed 0 bases at V and 3 bases at J, with 8 bases between. The CDR3 is made up of 14 amino acids. The CDR3 reads CASSYSPTKETQYF. The CDR3 coding sequence is TGTGCCAGCAGTTACTCGCCAACGAAAGAGACCCAGTACTTC.

This clonotype was counted at least ten times. This chain uses TRBV6-6 with TRBJ1-5; D gene uncertain. The ends were cut back, 5 bases at V and 0 bases at J, with 8 bases in the middle. The CDR3 has 14 residues. Germline V gives CDR1 MNHNY, CDR2 SVGAGI (reference sequence). The CDR3 reads CASSPGDSNQPQHF. The CDR3 nucleotides read TGTGCCAGCAGTCCCGGGGATAGCAATCAGCCCCAGCATTTT.

This chain joins TRBV11-2 and TRBJ2-5; 9 nucleotides match TRBD2. After removal of 3 bases from V and 4 bases from J, the junction contained 15 bases not matched to a gene. The CDR3 runs 18 residues. The germline gives CDR1 SGHAT, CDR2 FQNNGV. In DNA, the CDR3 is TGTGCCAGCAGCTTCCGGGCTAGCGGGAAGGGTTTGGGAGAGACCCAGTACTTC. Translation: CASSFRASGKGLGETQYF.